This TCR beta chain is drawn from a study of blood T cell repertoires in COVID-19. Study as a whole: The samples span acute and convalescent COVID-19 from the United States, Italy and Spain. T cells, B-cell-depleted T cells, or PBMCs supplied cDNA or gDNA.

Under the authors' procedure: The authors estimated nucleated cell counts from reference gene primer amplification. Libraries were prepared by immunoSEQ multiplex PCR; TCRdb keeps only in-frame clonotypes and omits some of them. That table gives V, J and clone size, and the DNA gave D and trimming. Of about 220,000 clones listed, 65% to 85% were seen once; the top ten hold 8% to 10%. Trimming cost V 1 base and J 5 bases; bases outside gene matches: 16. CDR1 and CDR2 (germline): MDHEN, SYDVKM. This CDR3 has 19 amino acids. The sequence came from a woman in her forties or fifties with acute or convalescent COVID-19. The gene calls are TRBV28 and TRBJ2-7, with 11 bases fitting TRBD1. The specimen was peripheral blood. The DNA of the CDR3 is TGTGCCAGCAGTTTATACCCATACGCCCCCTGGACAGGGGGCAACGAGCAGTACTTC. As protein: CASSLYPYAPWTGGNEQYF. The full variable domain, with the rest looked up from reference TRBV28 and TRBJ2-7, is DVKVTQSSRYLVKRTGEKVFLECVQDMDHENMFWYRQDPGLGLRLIYFSYDVKMKEKGDIPEGYSVSREKKERFSLILESASTNQTSMYLCASSLYPYAPWTGGNEQYFGPGTRLTVT.